Sequencing of this T cell receptor (beta chain) was carried out in a study of T cell repertoires in cytomegalovirus infection. Study-level information: Peptides in the study included HLA-C-restricted and HLA-B-restricted CMV epitopes. Indications of both CMV infection and matching HLA type were provided by public TCR beta signatures.

Study-level results: Dominant in the ex vivo response were TCR beta clonotypes restricted by HLA-C and specific for CMV.

Germline V gene data show CDR1 as ENHRY and CDR2 as SYGVKD. The CDR3 runs to 17 residues. V lost 4 bases and J 2 bases, leaving 20 bases between the germline ends. MiXCR, applied by TCRdb to the reads, yields one record per CDR3 protein. The sample contains a few hundred thousand distinct CDR3 sequences, 35% to 50% of which appear only once. For this clonotype: Antigen: not known.

The chain uses TRBV10-3 and TRBJ2-5, with D perhaps TRBD1 or TRBD2 (6 bases each). The sequence derives from a human donor in good health (CMV status not recorded). Some clones in this sample may be carry-over from other donors' samples. Sample: cultured PBMCs, taken from culture after CMV antigen stimulation. CDR3 nucleotide sequence: TGTGCCATCAGTGTACCTAGGGGGGCATCCGATCAAGAGACCCAGTACTTC. Translation: CAISVPRGASDQETQYF.